The 20 T cell receptor beta chains reported below all come from one sample, sequenced in a study of T cell clonotyping in hematopoietic cell transplantation. As to time point: recipient sample about 28 days before transplant, after cytoreduction. The protocol was immunoSEQ multiplex PCR, while the TCRdb copy is restricted to in-frame clones and leaves out a portion. The data hold roughly 10,000 clones, with 92% observed a single time. Sample: peripheral blood mononuclear cells, taken before stem cell transplant. Receptors originate from a woman aged 40 to 50 with acute myeloid leukemia. Some clones in this sample may be carry-over from other donors' samples.

This chain connects TRBV5-6 to TRBJ2-7; D unclear. CDR3 size: 13 residues. The V end lost 0 bases, the J end lost 6 bases, and 10 bases lay between the germline ends. Germline loops: CDR1 SGHDT, CDR2 YYEEEE. As DNA, the CDR3 is TGTGCCAGCAGCTTGGCCCAAGGGTCCGAGCAGTACTTC. Protein product: CASSLAQGSEQYF.

The rearrangement links TRBV9 to TRBJ2-1, with D unclear. The CDR3 runs to 13 residues. Germline V lookup: CDR1 SGDLS, CDR2 YYNGEE. The V end was cut by 0 bases, the J end by 5 bases, with 6 bases between. The CDR3 DNA reads TGTGCCAGCAGCGTAGCGGCTGACAATGAGCAGTTCTTC. As protein: CASSVAADNEQFF. Full variable domain (outside the CDR3, taken from reference TRBV9 and TRBJ2-1): DSGVTQTPKHLITATGQRVTLRCSPRSGDLSVYWYQQSLDQGLQFLIQYYNGEERAKGNILERFSAQQFPDLHSELNLSSLELGDSALYFCASSVAADNEQFFGPGTRLTVL.

The chain has TRBV29-1 and TRBJ2-3, with D unclear. CDR1 and CDR2 (germline): SQVTM, ANQGSEA. The CDR3 length is 12 residues. Trimming shortened V by 5 bases and J by 2 bases, and 8 bases separated the two germline ends. CDR3 DNA sequence: TGCAGCGTTAAAGGGCCCACAGATACGCAGTATTTT. Protein sequence: CSVKGPTDTQYF.

The V call is TRBV5-4, the J call TRBJ1-2; 7 bases are shared with TRBD1. V gave up 4 bases and J gave up 4 bases; unmatched junction bases: 7. In germline, CDR1 is SGHNT, CDR2 YYREEE (reference sequence). This CDR3 has 14 residues. The CDR3 sequence: CASSTGTEAYGYTF. The CDR3 bases are TGTGCCAGCAGCACCGGGACAGAAGCCTATGGCTACACCTTC. Filled out from reference TRBV5-4 and TRBJ1-2, the complete variable domain reads ETGVTQSPTHLIKTRGQQVTLRCSSQSGHNTVSWYQQALGQGPQFIFQYYREEENGRGNFPPRFSGLQFPNYSSELNVNALELDDSALYLCASSTGTEAYGYTFGSGTRLTVV.

This chain uses TRBV7-3 with TRBJ2-3; 13 nucleotides match TRBD2. Germline V CDR1 and CDR2: SGHTA, FQGTGA. The CDR3 extends over 14 amino acids. V lost 8 bases, J lost 2 bases, and 1 base stayed unmatched. The chain's CDR3 is CASGLAGVTDTQYF. CDR3 sequence (DNA): TGTGCCAGCGGACTAGCGGGAGTCACAGATACGCAGTATTTT.

This clone occurred once. V usage is TRBV7-2 and J usage is TRBJ1-3; no clear D. Germline CDR1 is SGHTA and CDR2 is FQGNSA. The CDR3 has 14 residues. The V end was cut by 10 bases, the J end by 0 bases, with 13 bases between. DNA of the CDR3: TGTGCCACCCGAGGGCTTTTCTCTGGAAACACCATATATTTT. Its protein is CATRGLFSGNTIYF.

The chain links TRBV10-1 to TRBJ2-1, with 8 bases that match TRBD2. The germline CDR1 and CDR2 sequences are WNHNN and SYGVQD (reference sequence). The CDR3 loop spans 14 amino acids. The ends lost 3 bases at V and 6 bases at J; junction bases unmatched: 4. The CDR3 here is CASSDAGGGNEQFF. As DNA, the CDR3 is TGCGCCAGCAGTGACGCGGGAGGAGGCAATGAGCAGTTCTTC.

The chain employs TRBV30 and TRBJ2-7, with 10 bases matching TRBD1. This CDR3 is 15 amino acids long. Trimming cost V 0 bases and J 4 bases; bases outside gene matches: 6. CDR1 GTSNPN and CDR2 SVGIG come from the germline V gene (reference sequence). CDR3 sequence: CAWSVRDRGLYEQYF. CDR3 DNA sequence: TGTGCCTGGAGTGTAAGAGACAGGGGGCTTTACGAGCAGTACTTC. Full variable domain (rest looked up from reference TRBV30 and TRBJ2-7): SQTIHQWPATLVQPVGSPLSLECTVEGTSNPNLYWYRQAAGRGLQLLFYSVGIGQISSEVPQNLSASRPQDRQFILSSKKLLLSDSGFYLCAWSVRDRGLYEQYFGPGTRLTVT.

The V call is TRBV5-6, the J call TRBJ2-1; TRBD1 is a possible D gene (6 bases). This CDR3 has 13 amino acids. V gave up 2 bases and J gave up 7 bases, with 10 bases separating them. Looked up from germline, CDR1 is SGHDT and CDR2 is YYEEEE. CDR3 in DNA: TGTGCCAGCAGCTTACAGGGAAGGAATGAGCAGTTCTTC. Translating gives CASSLQGRNEQFF. The full variable domain, with the rest looked up from reference TRBV5-6 and TRBJ2-1, is DAGVTQSPTHLIKTRGQQVTLRCSPKSGHDTVSWYQQALGQGPQFIFQYYEEEERQRGNFPDRFSGHQFPNYSSELNVNALLLGDSALYLCASSLQGRNEQFFGPGTRLTVL.

This chain links TRBV5-1 with TRBJ1-2; 8 bases are a match to TRBD1. Per germline, CDR1 SGHRS and CDR2 YFSETQ. V shed 4 bases and J 7 bases; nucleotides not matched to a gene: 9. This CDR3 comprises 14 residues. The CDR3 coding sequence is TGCGCCAGCAGCCGACAGGGGTCGGATCCTGGCTACACCTTC. This gives the protein CASSRQGSDPGYTF.

This rearrangement joins TRBV19 to TRBJ1-5; D ambiguous. Looked up from germline, CDR1 is LNHDA and CDR2 is SQIVND (reference sequence). V was trimmed by 1 base and J by 11 bases, leaving 12 bases between them. CDR3 size: 13 residues. The chain's CDR3 is CASSIGDRQSQHF. In nucleotides, the CDR3 is TGTGCCAGTAGTATAGGAGACCGCCAGTCCCAGCATTTT.

The chain carries TRBV5-4 and TRBJ2-3; 7 bases line up with TRBD1. V lost 5 bases, J lost 6 bases, and 6 bases stayed unmatched. In germline, CDR1 is SGHNT, CDR2 YYREEE (reference sequence). This CDR3 is 13 amino acids long. The CDR3 spells CASRWTGDDTQYF. CDR3 nucleotides: TGTGCCAGCAGATGGACAGGTGATGATACGCAGTATTTT.

J is TRBJ1-1 and V is TRBV5-1; TRBD1 might be the D (6 bases). CDR1 and CDR2 from the germline V gene are SGHRS and YFSETQ. V was cut by 3 bases and J by 1 base, with 13 bases left in between. This CDR3 contains 15 residues. The CDR3 sequence: CASSWTAQGNTEAFF. CDR3 nucleotide sequence: TGCGCCAGCAGCTGGACAGCCCAAGGGAACACTGAAGCTTTCTTT.

The J gene is TRBJ2-1, the V gene TRBV5-8; 10 positions agree with TRBD2. CDR1 SGHTS and CDR2 YDEGEE come from the germline V gene. There are 19 residues in the CDR3. With V trimmed by 0 bases and J by 6 bases, 15 bases remained unmatched. The DNA of the CDR3 is TGTGCCAGCAGCTTGGCCTTTACGGCTAGCGGGAGATATGGCAATGAGCAGTTCTTC. Encoded protein: CASSLAFTASGRYGNEQFF.

The chain employs TRBV13 and TRBJ2-3, with no clear D. The CDR3 length is 12 residues. Per the germline V gene, CDR1 is PRHDT and CDR2 is FYEKMQ (reference sequence). V was clipped by 5 bases and J by 5 bases, with 8 bases between them. CDR3 nucleotide sequence: TGTGCCAGCAGCACTATTGGAGATACGCAGTATTTT. Translated, it gives CASSTIGDTQYF.

The CDR3 sequence: CASSQGPRRGDTQYF. The CDR3 DNA sequence: TGCGCCAGCAGCCAAGGTCCCAGAAGGGGGGATACGCAGTATTTT. The gene calls are TRBV4-1 and TRBJ2-3; D perhaps matches TRBD1 (6 bases). CDR3 length equals 15 residues. Germline CDR1 MGHRA, CDR2 YSYEKL. The V end was cut by 1 base, the J end by 6 bases, with 14 bases between.

The J gene is TRBJ2-2, the V gene TRBV9; the D gene could be TRBD1 or TRBD2 (5 bases each). The CDR3 covers 15 residues. Germline lookup yields CDR1 SGDLS and CDR2 YYNGEE. Trimming took 5 bases from V and 4 from J, leaving 15 bases between them. The CDR3 DNA reads TGTGCCAGCAGTCCCGTGGCAGGGACCACCGGGGAGCTGTTTTTT. It specifies CASSPVAGTTGELFF.

The chain uses TRBV5-1 and TRBJ1-1; weak D call: TRBD1 (5 bases). Germline CDR1 and CDR2: SGHRS and YFSETQ. This CDR3 region has 14 residues. Trimming left V 0 bases short and J 6 bases short, with 12 bases between. This chain's CDR3 is CASSLDRSRSEAFF. The CDR3, as DNA: TGCGCCAGCAGCTTGGACAGGAGTCGGTCTGAAGCTTTCTTT.

The gene calls are TRBV7-8 and TRBJ1-1; perhaps TRBD1 as D (6 bases). With 1 base removed from V and 3 bases from J, the gap between germline ends came to 12 bases. Germline V lookup: CDR1 SGHVS, CDR2 FQNEAQ. The CDR3 runs 15 residues. Written as DNA, the CDR3 is TGTGCCAGCAGCTTAGTACAGGGACGAGACACTGAAGCTTTCTTT. It translates to CASSLVQGRDTEAFF.

The chain couples TRBV4-1 to TRBJ2-5; 8 bases match TRBD2. CDR1 is MGHRA, CDR2 YSYEKL, per germline. The CDR3 sequence is 18 residues long. The J segment lost 4 bases and the V segment lost 0 bases, leaving 13 bases of the junction unmatched. CDR3 residues: CASSQEAGGKPGPETQYF. The CDR3 DNA is TGCGCCAGCAGCCAAGAGGCGGGGGGAAAGCCAGGTCCAGAGACCCAGTACTTC.